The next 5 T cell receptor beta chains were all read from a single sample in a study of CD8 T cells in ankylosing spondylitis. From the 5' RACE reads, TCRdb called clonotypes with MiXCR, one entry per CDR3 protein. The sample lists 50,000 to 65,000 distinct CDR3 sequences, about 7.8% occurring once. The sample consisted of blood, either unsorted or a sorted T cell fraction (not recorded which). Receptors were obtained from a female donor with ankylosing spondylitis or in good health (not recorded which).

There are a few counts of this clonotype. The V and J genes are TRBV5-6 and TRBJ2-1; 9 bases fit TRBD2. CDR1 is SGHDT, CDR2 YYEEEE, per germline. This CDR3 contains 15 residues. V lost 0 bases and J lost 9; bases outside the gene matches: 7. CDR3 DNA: TGTGCCAGCAGCTTGGTTGCGGGGGGGCCCCCTGAGCAGTTCTTC. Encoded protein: CASSLVAGGPPEQFF. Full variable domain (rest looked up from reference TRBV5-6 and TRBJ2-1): DAGVTQSPTHLIKTRGQQVTLRCSPKSGHDTVSWYQQALGQGPQFIFQYYEEEERQRGNFPDRFSGHQFPNYSSELNVNALLLGDSALYLCASSLVAGGPPEQFFGPGTRLTVL.

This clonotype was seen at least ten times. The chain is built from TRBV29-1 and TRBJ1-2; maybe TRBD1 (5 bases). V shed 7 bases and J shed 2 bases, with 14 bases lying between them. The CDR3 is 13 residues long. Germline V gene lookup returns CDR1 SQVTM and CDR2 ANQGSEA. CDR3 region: CSASHGGNYGYTF. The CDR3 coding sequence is TGCAGCGCCTCACACGGGGGAAACTATGGCTACACCTTC. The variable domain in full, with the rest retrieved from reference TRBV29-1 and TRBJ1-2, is SAVISQKPSRDICQRGTSLTIQCQVDSQVTMMFWYRQQPGQSLTLIATANQGSEATYESGFVIDKFPISRPNLTFSTLTVSNMSPEDSSIYLCSASHGGNYGYTFGSGTRLTVV.

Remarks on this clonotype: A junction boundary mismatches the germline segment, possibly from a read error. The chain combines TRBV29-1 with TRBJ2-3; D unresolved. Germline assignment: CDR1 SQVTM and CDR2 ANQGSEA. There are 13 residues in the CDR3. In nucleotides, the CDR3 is TGCAGCGTTGATCCGAGGTTCACAGATACGCAATATTTT. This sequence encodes CSVDPRFTDTQYF.

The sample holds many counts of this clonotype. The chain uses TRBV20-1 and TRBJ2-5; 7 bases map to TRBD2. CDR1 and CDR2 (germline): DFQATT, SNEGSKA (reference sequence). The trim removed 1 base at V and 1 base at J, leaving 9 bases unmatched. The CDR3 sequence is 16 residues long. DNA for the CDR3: TGCAGTGCTAGAGGGGAGGGACCAACCTTCCAAGAGACCCAGTACTTC. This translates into CSARGEGPTFQETQYF.

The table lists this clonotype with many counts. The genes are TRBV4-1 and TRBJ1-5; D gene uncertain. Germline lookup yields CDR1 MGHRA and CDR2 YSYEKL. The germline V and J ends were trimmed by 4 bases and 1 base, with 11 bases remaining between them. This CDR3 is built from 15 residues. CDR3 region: CASSPRFSSNQPQHF. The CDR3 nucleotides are TGCGCCAGCAGCCCGCGGTTCAGCAGCAATCAGCCCCAGCATTTT.